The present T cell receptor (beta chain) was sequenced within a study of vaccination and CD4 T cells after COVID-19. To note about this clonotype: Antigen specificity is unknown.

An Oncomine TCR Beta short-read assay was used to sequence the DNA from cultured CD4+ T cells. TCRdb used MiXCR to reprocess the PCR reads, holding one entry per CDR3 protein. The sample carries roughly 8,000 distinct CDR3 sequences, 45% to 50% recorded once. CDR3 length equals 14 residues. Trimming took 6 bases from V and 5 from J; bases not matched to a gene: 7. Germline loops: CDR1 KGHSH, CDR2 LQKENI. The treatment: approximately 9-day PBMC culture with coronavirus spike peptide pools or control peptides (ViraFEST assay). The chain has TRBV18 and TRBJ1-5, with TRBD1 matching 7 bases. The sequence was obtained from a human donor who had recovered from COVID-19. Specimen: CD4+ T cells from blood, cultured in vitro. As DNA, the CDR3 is TGTGCCAGCTCCCCTATAACAGGGGATCAGCCCCAGCATTTT. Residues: CASSPITGDQPQHF.